These 20 T cell receptor beta chains were sequenced from one sample in a study of T-cell reconstitution after alpha-beta-depleted transplantation in children. Unique molecular identifiers were used to barcode this TCRbeta library. Each CDR3 protein gets one entry after TCRdb re-called the PCR reads with MiXCR. The sample records about 500,000 distinct CDR3 sequences, less than 35% being singletons. Sequencing was performed on PBMCs from the stem cell graft donor, taken from the stem cell graft. These receptors were collected from a human donor who donated a stem cell graft to a child with aplastic anemia.

The V call is TRBV7-2, the J call TRBJ2-5; D is unresolved. CDR3 size: 15 residues. Per germline, CDR1 SGHTA and CDR2 FQGNSA. V lost 0 bases, J lost 1 base, and 9 bases lay in between. The CDR3: CASSLARPIQETQYF. For the CDR3, the DNA is TGTGCCAGCAGCTTAGCGCGCCCAATCCAAGAGACCCAGTACTTC.

This clonotype occurred a few times. This sequence joins TRBV12-3 or TRBV12-4 and TRBJ1-2; 8 bases line up with TRBD1. V was clipped by 5 bases and J by 6 bases; unmatched bases: 11. The CDR3 has 15 amino acids. The CDR3 DNA is TGTGCCAGCAGTGCCCCCAGGGGGCCGCTCGATGGCTACACCTTC. This gives the protein CASSAPRGPLDGYTF.

This rearrangement joins TRBV5-4 to TRBJ2-3, with no clear D. Looked up from germline, CDR1 is SGHNT and CDR2 is YYREEE (reference sequence). The CDR3 spans 13 residues. The V end was cut by 2 bases, the J end by 2 bases, with 6 bases between. CDR3 nucleotides: TGTGCCAGCAGCTTACGGAACACAGATACGCAGTATTTT. It is translated as CASSLRNTDTQYF.

This chain connects TRBV20-1 to TRBJ1-2; TRBD1 is a possible D gene (5 bases). The CDR3 loop spans 15 amino acids. V gave up 1 base and J gave up 5 bases, with 17 bases separating them. The V gene's germline CDR1 is DFQATT and CDR2 SNEGSKA (reference sequence). CDR3 sequence reads: CSARAHQAWGYGYTF. CDR3 DNA: TGCAGTGCTAGAGCACATCAAGCATGGGGGTATGGCTACACCTTC.

On this clonotype itself: Since a much larger clone is just one base distant, this may be a read error. In DNA form, the CDR3 reads TGTGCCACCAGCAGAGGAAGCACTGAAGCTTTCTTT. Translation: CATSRGSTEAFF. The chain employs TRBV15 and TRBJ1-1; D is ambiguous. This CDR3 comprises 12 residues. Germline V CDR1 and CDR2: LNHNV, YYDKDF (reference sequence). Trimming removed 1 base from V and 4 bases from J, with 4 bases in between. Drawing the rest from reference TRBV15 and TRBJ1-1, the complete variable domain is DAMVIQNPRYQVTQFGKPVTLSCSQTLNHNVMYWYQQKSSQAPKLLFHYYDKDFNNEADTPDNFQSRRPNTSFCFLDIRSPGLGDTAMYLCATSRGSTEAFFGQGTRLTVV.

This chain links TRBV18 with TRBJ1-1; TRBD1 matches at 8 bases. CDR3 length: 15 amino acids. Trimming at V came to 3 bases and at J to 1 base, leaving 4 bases not matched to a gene. The germline V gene encodes CDR1 KGHSH and CDR2 LQKENI. The CDR3 loop reads CASSPGQAANTEAFF. The CDR3 bases are TGTGCCAGCTCACCGGGACAGGCCGCGAACACTGAAGCTTTCTTT. Drawing the rest from reference TRBV18 and TRBJ1-1, the complete variable domain is NAGVMQNPRHLVRRRGQEARLRCSPMKGHSHVYWYRQLPEEGLKFMVYLQKENIIDESGMPKERFSAEFPKEGPSILRIQQVVRGDSAAYFCASSPGQAANTEAFFGQGTRLTVV.

The gene calls are TRBV20-1 and TRBJ2-6, with D perhaps assigned TRBD1 or TRBD2 (5 bases each). The CDR3 has 16 amino acids. The germline V and J ends were trimmed by 0 bases and 0 bases, with 9 bases remaining between them. Germline CDR1 and CDR2: DFQATT and SNEGSKA (reference sequence). DNA of the CDR3: TGCAGTGCTAGAGACGGGGCAATCTCTGGGGCCAACGTCCTGACTTTC. Its translation is CSARDGAISGANVLTF.

This clonotype was counted between two and nine times. The genes are TRBV5-1 and TRBJ2-5; D might be TRBD2 (6 bases). V was cut by 4 bases and J by 0 bases, with 16 bases left in between. In germline, CDR1 is SGHRS, CDR2 YFSETQ. The CDR3 has 16 residues. The CDR3 coding sequence is TGCGCCAGCAGCACCGGAACGGGGGAAGACCAAGAGACCCAGTACTTC. Translation: CASSTGTGEDQETQYF.

This clonotype has at least ten counts. V usage is TRBV4-3 and J usage is TRBJ2-7, with 8 nucleotides matching TRBD1. The trim removed 3 bases at V and 2 bases at J, leaving 3 bases unmatched. CDR1 and CDR2 (germline): LGHNA, YSLEER. CDR3 length equals 14 residues. The CDR3 bases are TGCGCCAGCAGCCAGGACAGGGCGACCTACGAGCAGTACTTC. Protein sequence: CASSQDRATYEQYF.

This clonotype turned up a few times. The gene calls are TRBV6-1 and TRBJ1-2, with 7 nucleotides matching TRBD1. Germline V CDR1 and CDR2: MNHNS, SASEGT. The CDR3 covers 17 residues. V trimming: 7 bases; J trimming: 0 bases; junction bases outside the gene matches: 14. CDR3 protein: CASKSTGELFSNYGYTF. The CDR3 DNA follows: TGTGCCAGCAAATCCACAGGGGAGCTGTTTTCTAACTATGGCTACACCTTC.

The chain uses TRBV27 and TRBJ2-7; a weak D match, TRBD2 (5 bases). Germline CDR1 MNHEY, CDR2 SMNVEV (reference sequence). The V and J ends lost 3 bases and 1 base respectively, with 19 bases between them. The CDR3 is 17 amino acids. CDR3 DNA: TGTGCCAGCAGTTTTAAGAGCGGAACAACCGGATCCTACGAGCAGTACTTC. As protein: CASSFKSGTTGSYEQYF.

The chain uses TRBV18 and TRBJ2-1; D is perhaps TRBD2 (5 bases). The CDR3 contains 14 residues. The V gene's germline CDR1 is KGHSH and CDR2 LQKENI. Trimming took off 2 bases at V and 7 bases at J, with 12 bases between the two ends. For the CDR3, the DNA is TGTGCCAGCTCACCATCCCCCGGAGGTAATGAGCAGTTCTTC. This sequence encodes CASSPSPGGNEQFF.

The J gene is TRBJ1-2, the V gene TRBV10-2, with 8 bases fitting TRBD1. From germline, CDR1 is WSHSY and CDR2 SAAADI. Trimming took 5 bases from V and 1 from J; bases not matched to a gene: 3. The CDR3 length is 14 residues. The CDR3 DNA sequence: TGCGCCAGCAGTTCACAGGGGGGTAACTATGGCTACACCTTC. It translates to CASSSQGGNYGYTF.

Ten or more counts support this clonotype. The chain uses TRBV18 and TRBJ2-7; D is possibly TRBD2 (5 bases). The CDR3 runs 13 residues. The germline CDR1 and CDR2 sequences are KGHSH and LQKENI. V was cut by 1 base and J by 5 bases, with 9 bases left in between. Here the CDR3 reads CASSPRSGNEQYF. CDR3 DNA: TGTGCCAGCTCACCACGGTCCGGGAACGAGCAGTACTTC.

The rearrangement uses TRBV5-1 and TRBJ1-1; tentative D call: TRBD1 (5 bases). Germline V lookup: CDR1 SGHRS, CDR2 YFSETQ. Trimming shortened V by 0 bases and J by 4 bases, and 10 bases separated the two germline ends. CDR3 length: 14 residues. The CDR3: CASSLGAGSTEAFF. Here the CDR3 DNA reads TGCGCCAGCAGCTTGGGGGCAGGGAGCACTGAAGCTTTCTTT.

The rearrangement links TRBV4-3 to TRBJ1-5, with D possibly being TRBD1 (5 bases). V lost 0 bases and J 1 base, leaving 10 bases between the germline ends. CDR1 is LGHNA, CDR2 YSLEER, per germline. This CDR3 is 16 amino acids long. The CDR3 loop reads CASSQDGWGSNQPQHF. In nucleotides, the CDR3 is TGCGCCAGCAGCCAAGATGGGTGGGGGAGCAATCAGCCCCAGCATTTT.

The chain couples TRBV5-6 to TRBJ1-1, with D hard to call. The V gene lost 1 base and the J gene lost 0 bases, with 7 bases spanning the gap. This CDR3 has 14 residues. The germline V gene encodes CDR1 SGHDT and CDR2 YYEEEE. CDR3 coding DNA: TGTGCCAGCAGCTTGAAGGGTGTGAACACTGAAGCTTTCTTT. It translates to CASSLKGVNTEAFF.

The gene calls are TRBV12-3 or TRBV12-4 and TRBJ1-6; no clear D gene. This CDR3 is built from 14 residues. V gave up 2 bases and J gave up 10 bases, with 12 bases separating them. Written as DNA, the CDR3 is TGTGCCAGCAGTTTACGGGGTGAGGAATCACCCCTCCACTTT. Residues: CASSLRGEESPLHF.

Only a few counts were recorded for this clonotype. The chain couples TRBV6-1 to TRBJ2-6; D unresolved. V shed 8 bases and J shed 0 bases, with 17 bases lying between them. This CDR3 has 17 residues. Per germline, CDR1 MNHNS and CDR2 SASEGT. DNA for the CDR3: TGTGCCAGCCGGTTCCGGACGGTCGACTCTGGGGCCAACGTCCTGACTTTC. It specifies CASRFRTVDSGANVLTF.

In this sample, this clonotype turned up a few times. This chain uses TRBV20-1 with TRBJ1-1, with 9 positions matching TRBD1. The CDR3 is 15 amino acids. Per germline, CDR1 DFQATT and CDR2 SNEGSKA (reference sequence). With 6 bases clipped from V and 6 bases from J, the junction kept 14 bases outside the gene matches. The CDR3 DNA sequence: TGCAGTGCCACCCTACCCGGACAGGGGATCGCTGAAGCTTTCTTT. Encoded protein: CSATLPGQGIAEAFF.